These 2 T cell receptor beta chains originate from one sample sequenced in a study of blood T cell repertoires in COVID-19. Sequencing used immunoSEQ multiplex PCR; TCRdb keeps in-frame clones, though not all of them. Here the sample spans some 95,000 clones, 80% to 95% being singletons. The specimen was peripheral blood. The receptors stem from a human donor with active COVID-19. The donor label of this sample is uncertain.

This chain links TRBV5-8 with TRBJ1-1; D gene uncertain. This CDR3 is 15 amino acids long. Trimming removed 4 bases from V and 1 base from J, with 14 bases in between. The germline gives CDR1 SGHTS, CDR2 YDEGEE. The CDR3 region is CASSPGWGGNTEAFF. The CDR3 DNA reads TGTGCCAGCAGCCCTGGGTGGGGAGGGAACACTGAAGCTTTCTTT.

The chain uses TRBV2 and TRBJ2-3; 9 bases match TRBD2. The length of the CDR3 is 14 residues. The V and J ends lost 9 bases and 2 bases, in that order; junction bases with no gene match: 6. Germline V gene data show CDR1 as SNHLY and CDR2 as FYNNEI. CDR3 protein: CASKTSGHTDTQYF. CDR3 nucleotides: TGTGCCAGTAAGACTAGCGGACACACAGATACGCAGTATTTT.